The 4 T cell receptor beta chains given below trace back to one sample, sequenced in a study of cytomegalovirus exposure and HLA in healthy donors. Generated by immunoSEQ multiplex PCR, the TCRdb table keeps only in-frame clones and is missing some. The table has about 240,000 clones, 80% to 90% seen once. The material sequenced was PBMCs. These receptors all come from a man between 18 and 35 years old in good health and CMV-seronegative.

The rearrangement joins TRBV5-4 to TRBJ1-2; TRBD1 aligns across 7 bases. Unmatched junction bases numbered 15, after V lost 4 bases and J lost 6 bases. Germline V gene lookup returns CDR1 SGHNT and CDR2 YYREEE (reference sequence). The CDR3 sequence is 16 residues long. CDR3 protein: CASSPTPDRALNGYTF. The CDR3 nucleotides are TGTGCCAGCAGCCCCACCCCCGACAGGGCCCTGAATGGCTACACCTTC.

This CDR3 reads CASGPTGIYEQFF. The CDR3 coding sequence is TGTGCTAGTGGTCCCACAGGGATCTATGAGCAGTTCTTC. The rearrangement links TRBV12-5 to TRBJ2-1; a possible D gene is TRBD1 (6 bases). The CDR3 is 13 amino acids. V gave up 5 bases and J gave up 8 bases, with 13 bases separating them. Germline V gene data show CDR1 as LGHNT and CDR2 as FRNRAP.

The chain couples TRBV4-3 to TRBJ2-7; D might be TRBD1 (7 bases). The CDR3 runs to 15 residues. Trimming removed 0 bases at V and 7 bases at J, with 16 bases between. From germline, CDR1 is LGHNA and CDR2 YSLEER. The CDR3 is CASSQDWRGPSEQYF. In nucleotides, the CDR3 is TGCGCCAGCAGCCAAGATTGGAGGGGGCCGAGTGAGCAGTACTTC.

This chain joins TRBV5-6 and TRBJ1-2; 12 bases map to TRBD1. Losses at the gene ends were 3 bases for V and 9 bases for J; bases not matched to a gene: 9. The germline V gene encodes CDR1 SGHDT and CDR2 YYEEEE. There are 15 residues in the CDR3. In DNA, the CDR3 is TGTGCCAGCAGCTATCCGGGACAGGGGGCATCGAGCTACACCTTC. It codes for CASSYPGQGASSYTF.